The 25 T cell receptor beta chains reported below all come from one sample, sequenced in a study of response to subunit inactivated influenza vaccine. TCRdb re-called the RT-PCR reads with MiXCR, one entry per CDR3 protein. The sample includes a few hundred thousand distinct CDR3 sequences, around 10% of them seen just once. These same records also appear under a second study, on T cells expressing NK-cell markers. From that second work: Production of TCR beta cDNA relied on 5'RACE template switching with UMIs.

The material was PBMCs from blood, obtained on the day of vaccination. The receptors originated from a man in his fifties who received an inactivated influenza vaccine.

This clonotype was picked up a small number of times. This rearrangement joins TRBV6-2 or TRBV6-3 to TRBJ1-1, with D uncertain. Germline lookup yields CDR1 MNHEY and CDR2 SVGEGT. The CDR3 runs to 15 residues. Trimming pared 1 base from V and 0 bases from J, leaving 9 bases between. In nucleotides, the CDR3 is TGTGCCAGCAGTTACTTTCTCAACTTGAACACTGAAGCTTTCTTT. It encodes CASSYFLNLNTEAFF.

In DNA, the CDR3 is TGTGCCAGCAGCCAAGCATTGACGGAGGAAAAACTGTTTTTT. Translating gives CASSQALTEEKLFF. The chain joins TRBV4-2 to TRBJ1-4; D remains unclear. Germline CDR1 and CDR2: LGHNA and YNFKEQ. V lost 1 base and J lost 8, with 11 bases in between. This CDR3 region has 14 residues.

This clonotype was found a few times. The CDR3 coding sequence is TGCAGCGTGCTCGGGACAGACCTACGCGAGCAGTACTTC. It encodes CSVLGTDLREQYF. The rearrangement links TRBV29-1 to TRBJ2-7, with TRBD1 matching over 7 bases. Germline V gives CDR1 SQVTM, CDR2 ANQGSEA. V lost 6 bases, J lost 6 bases, and 11 bases stayed unmatched. The CDR3 extends over 13 amino acids.

This clonotype was detected a few times. The V and J genes are TRBV7-9 and TRBJ2-3, with a weak D call TRBD1 (5 bases). With 5 bases removed from V and 11 bases from J, the gap between germline ends came to 11 bases. This CDR3 has 11 amino acids. Germline loops: CDR1 SEHNR, CDR2 FQNEAQ (reference sequence). CDR3 protein: CASSPKGVQYF. CDR3 DNA sequence: TGTGCCAGCAGCCCGAAAGGGGTGCAGTATTTT.

This rearrangement joins TRBV18 to TRBJ2-7; 11 nucleotides agree with TRBD2. Germline loops: CDR1 KGHSH, CDR2 LQKENI. Losses at the gene ends were 5 bases for V and 6 bases for J; bases not matched to a gene: 3. The CDR3 is 13 amino acids. CDR3 region: CASSSSGRSEQYF. CDR3 coding DNA: TGTGCCAGCTCATCTAGCGGGAGGTCCGAGCAGTACTTC.

This clonotype was detected a few times. The V call is TRBV7-9, the J call TRBJ2-7; possible D gene TRBD1, 6 bases. The CDR3 consists of 12 residues. The V end was cut by 6 bases, the J end by 4 bases, with 10 bases between. The germline V gene encodes CDR1 SEHNR and CDR2 FQNEAQ (reference sequence). The CDR3: CASSTGWYEQYF. CDR3 sequence (DNA): TGTGCCAGCAGTACAGGGTGGTACGAGCAGTACTTC.

This clonotype occurred a few times. The V call is TRBV12-3 or TRBV12-4, the J call TRBJ2-5; TRBD1 matches at 10 bases. The CDR3 length is 16 residues. V lost 6 bases and J lost 2; bases outside the gene matches: 9. CDR3 amino acids: CASSPTGGIGQETQYF. The DNA for the CDR3 is TGTGCCAGCAGCCCGACAGGGGGCATAGGACAAGAGACCCAGTACTTC.

J is TRBJ2-1 and V is TRBV7-3; 9 bases line up with TRBD2. Unmatched junction bases numbered 8, after V lost 1 base and J lost 7 bases. The CDR3 contains 16 residues. Germline lookup yields CDR1 SGHTA and CDR2 FQGTGA. The CDR3 loop reads CASSLMPVAGVNEQFF. The CDR3 DNA reads as TGTGCCAGCAGCTTAATGCCCGTAGCGGGAGTGAATGAGCAGTTCTTC.

This clonotype occurred a few times. The rearrangement joins TRBV6-1 to TRBJ2-5, with 12 bases fitting TRBD2. Germline trimming cut 4 bases from V and 5 bases from J; bases unmatched to any gene: 5. Germline values: CDR1 MNHNS, CDR2 SASEGT. The CDR3 runs 15 residues. The CDR3 loop is CASSGRLAGVETQYF. As DNA, the CDR3 is TGTGCCAGCAGTGGACGACTAGCGGGAGTTGAGACCCAGTACTTC.

This clonotype was seen a handful of times. The rearrangement links TRBV5-1 to TRBJ2-7; TRBD2 matches 7 bases. The CDR3 loop spans 15 amino acids. Trimming took 0 bases from V and 6 from J; bases not matched to a gene: 9. Germline loops: CDR1 SGHRS, CDR2 YFSETQ. CDR3 in amino acids: CASSLAGGRASEQYF. The CDR3 nucleotides read TGCGCCAGCAGCTTGGCCGGAGGGAGGGCCAGCGAGCAGTACTTC.

The rearrangement uses TRBV27 and TRBJ2-5; the D gene is possibly TRBD2 (5 bases). Germline CDR1 MNHEY, CDR2 SMNVEV (reference sequence). V was clipped by 1 base and J by 4 bases, with 16 bases between them. The CDR3 contains 16 residues. The CDR3, as DNA: TGTGCCAGCAGTTTATTTTTCGGAGGTTGGACAGAGACCCAGTACTTC. It yields the protein CASSLFFGGWTETQYF.

V gene TRBV3-1 combines with J gene TRBJ1-2; 8 bases agree with TRBD1. The CDR3 extends over 15 amino acids. V gave up 5 bases and J gave up 7 bases; unmatched junction bases: 12. Germline values: CDR1 LGHDT, CDR2 YNNKEL (reference sequence). The CDR3 nucleotides are TGTGCCAGCAGCAACCCCGGGACAGGTCTTTTTGGCTACACCTTC. It specifies CASSNPGTGLFGYTF.

This clonotype was counted at least ten times. The chain is built from TRBV12-3 or TRBV12-4 and TRBJ1-3; D may be TRBD1 (6 bases). V lost 3 bases to trimming and J lost 4 bases, with 10 bases between them. The CDR3 has 14 amino acids. CDR3 DNA: TGTGCCAGCAGTTTGGGGGGGGGCGGAAACACCATATATTTT. This codes for CASSLGGGGNTIYF.

This clonotype came up a few times. This sequence joins TRBV28 and TRBJ2-3; TRBD2 matches at 8 bases. This CDR3 is built from 16 residues. V lost 4 bases to trimming and J lost 0 bases; unmatched junction nucleotides: 6. CDR1 MDHEN and CDR2 SYDVKM come from the germline V gene. The CDR3 loop reads CASSSAGGPSTDTQYF. The CDR3 DNA reads as TGTGCCAGCAGTTCTGCGGGAGGTCCTAGCACAGATACGCAGTATTTT.

The chain is built from TRBV4-2 and TRBJ1-6, with 9 bases aligning to TRBD1. Germline trimming cut 0 bases from V and 9 bases from J; bases unmatched to any gene: 6. CDR1 and CDR2 from the germline V gene are LGHNA and YNFKEQ. The CDR3 sequence is 16 residues long. CDR3 region: CASSQDRGQGGSPLHF. DNA of the CDR3: TGTGCCAGCAGCCAAGACCGGGGACAGGGAGGTTCACCCCTCCACTTT.

The chain combines TRBV12-3 or TRBV12-4 with TRBJ2-3; D might be TRBD2 (5 bases). This CDR3 is 15 amino acids long. Deletions cut 7 bases from V and 0 bases from J, with 14 bases between. CDR3 amino acids: CASTPRGASTDTQYF. For the CDR3, the DNA is TGTGCCAGCACCCCCCGGGGAGCTAGCACAGATACGCAGTATTTT.

This rearrangement joins TRBV5-1 to TRBJ2-7; 9 bases are a match to TRBD1. The V and J ends lost 4 bases and 4 bases, in that order; junction bases with no gene match: 6. CDR1 and CDR2 (germline): SGHRS, YFSETQ. The CDR3 consists of 14 residues. The CDR3 nucleotides read TGCGCCAGCAGCGGACAGGGGCAGTCTTACGAGCAGTACTTC. Translation: CASSGQGQSYEQYF.

The chain is built from TRBV25-1 and TRBJ2-7; D gene ambiguous. CDR1 is MGHDK and CDR2 is SYGVNS in the germline V gene. Trimming left V 3 bases short and J 3 bases short, with 9 bases between. The CDR3 length is 13 residues. Here the CDR3 DNA reads TGTGCCAGCAGTGATGGTGGGCACTACGAGCAGTACTTC. Its protein product is CASSDGGHYEQYF.

Concerning this clonotype: The junction shows a germline mismatch at one end, possibly a read error. This rearrangement joins TRBV2 to TRBJ2-7, with D perhaps TRBD1 (6 bases). The CDR3 contains 12 residues. CDR1 SNHLY and CDR2 FYNNEI come from the germline V gene. CDR3 DNA: TGTGCCAGCAGCCGAACAGGGTACGAGCTGTACTTC. As protein: CASSRTGYELYF.

The chain employs TRBV4-2 and TRBJ2-1; 10 bases map to TRBD2. CDR3 length: 19 residues. Germline CDR1 is LGHNA and CDR2 is YNFKEQ. V was clipped by 4 bases and J by 0 bases; unmatched bases: 12. The chain's CDR3 is CASSRGASGGRSSYNEQFF. In nucleotides, the CDR3 is TGTGCCAGCAGCCGCGGGGCTAGCGGGGGACGAAGCTCCTACAATGAGCAGTTCTTC.

This clonotype has a handful of counts. This chain uses TRBV29-1 with TRBJ2-1; TRBD1 is a possible D gene (6 bases). Germline values: CDR1 SQVTM, CDR2 ANQGSEA. With 0 bases removed from V and 8 bases from J, the gap between germline ends came to 14 bases. The CDR3 contains 14 residues. DNA for the CDR3: TGCAGCGTTGAAGAGGATCGCAGGGGCGATGAGCAGTTCTTC. Translating gives CSVEEDRRGDEQFF.

This chain connects TRBV12-3 or TRBV12-4 to TRBJ1-2; D is ambiguous. CDR3 length: 12 amino acids. V lost 4 bases and J lost 4, with 7 bases in between. In nucleotides, the CDR3 is TGTGCCAGCAGTTCTACCTTCTATGGCTACACCTTC. Protein sequence: CASSSTFYGYTF.

This clonotype was observed a handful of times. The CDR3 reads CSAPLTGRSYNEQFF. In DNA form, the CDR3 reads TGCAGTGCTCCATTGACAGGGCGCTCCTACAATGAGCAGTTCTTC. The genes are TRBV20-1 and TRBJ2-1; 7 bases agree with TRBD1. Germline assignment: CDR1 DFQATT and CDR2 SNEGSKA (reference sequence). The CDR3 length is 15 residues. J was trimmed by 0 bases and V by 5 bases; bases with no gene match: 7.

The chain combines TRBV12-3 or TRBV12-4 with TRBJ2-1; 8 bases align to TRBD1. V was pared by 8 bases and J by 9 bases, with 18 bases of the junction left unmatched. The CDR3 covers 16 residues. CDR3 in amino acids: CASGTGAGGSISEQFF. The CDR3 nucleotides are TGTGCCAGCGGGACAGGAGCCGGGGGATCAATAAGTGAGCAGTTCTTC.

This chain links TRBV27 with TRBJ2-7, with TRBD2 identical over 10 bases. CDR3 length: 15 amino acids. Germline lookup yields CDR1 MNHEY and CDR2 SMNVEV (reference sequence). V lost 2 bases and J lost 4; bases outside the gene matches: 5. The CDR3 sequence: CASSLLPSGSYEQYF. CDR3 bases: TGTGCCAGCAGTTTACTCCCTAGCGGGAGTTACGAGCAGTACTTC.